This TCR beta chain was sequenced during a study of identical twins. Germline V gene lookup returns CDR1 KGHSH and CDR2 LQKENI. This CDR3 has 16 amino acids. V was clipped by 3 bases and J by 0 bases; unmatched bases: 4. TCRdb re-called the 5' RACE reads through MiXCR, storing one row per CDR3 protein. Of fewer than 350,000 distinct CDR3 sequences in the sample, 6.5% to 9.5% were seen once. The sample was also reused in another study, on yellow fever vaccine responses in identical twins.

The V and J genes are TRBV18 and TRBJ2-2; 7 bases are a match to TRBD2. Source material: memory (CD45RO+) T cells sorted from blood. This TCR was sampled from a woman aged 18-30 years in good health. The CDR3 bases are TGTGCCAGCTCACCGCAACTAGCGTCGAACACCGGGGAGCTGTTTTTT. This sequence encodes CASSPQLASNTGELFF.